This record concerns one T cell receptor (beta chain) sequence. This CDR3 comprises 16 residues. The trim removed 4 bases at V and 3 bases at J, leaving 10 bases unmatched. Germline-derived CDR1 and CDR2 are SGHNT and YYREEE (reference sequence). The sample comes from a study of beta chain features in type 1 diabetes. Every bit of the isolated RNA underwent reverse transcription, so sequencing read expressed TCRB transcripts. Sequencing used immunoSEQ multiplex PCR; TCRdb keeps in-frame clones, though not all of them. Of about 900,000 clones listed, roughly 16% are singletons. CD45RO/CCR7/CD25/CD127/CD95/CD27 staining was used to isolate CD4+ naive, central memory, regulatory and stem cell-like memory cells by sorting. Without exception, sorted populations had purity beyond 95%.

What was sequenced was naive CD4+ T cells from blood. V gene TRBV5-4 combines with J gene TRBJ2-7; 10 bases fit TRBD1. The sequence was obtained from a woman aged 18-29 years in good health. This CDR3 is CASSQDETGGYYEQYF. DNA of the CDR3: TGTGCCAGCAGCCAAGATGAGACAGGGGGCTACTACGAGCAGTACTTC. Combining the CDR3 with reference TRBV5-4 and TRBJ2-7 gives the whole variable domain ETGVTQSPTHLIKTRGQQVTLRCSSQSGHNTVSWYQQALGQGPQFIFQYYREEENGRGNFPPRFSGLQFPNYSSELNVNALELDDSALYLCASSQDETGGYYEQYFGPGTRLTVT.